Each of the 11 T cell receptor beta chains below was sequenced from the same sample in a study of T cells after yellow fever vaccination. TCRdb redid the calling of the 5' RACE reads with MiXCR, one entry per CDR3 protein. The table lists under 500,000 distinct CDR3 sequences, 15% to 20% of them singletons, with roughly 19% in the top ten. Here the sequenced sample was PBMCs, taken before the yellow fever booster vaccination. The receptors originated from a man aged 18 to 30 who received the YFV17D yellow fever vaccine.

This clonotype came up a few times. V gene TRBV29-1 combines with J gene TRBJ2-2, with no clear D. V was trimmed by 6 bases and J by 4 bases, leaving 9 bases between them. There are 12 residues in the CDR3. CDR1 SQVTM and CDR2 ANQGSEA come from the germline V gene. For the CDR3, the DNA is TGCAGCGTGACTCTGGGCACCGGGGAGCTGTTTTTT. It translates to CSVTLGTGELFF.

This chain links TRBV4-3 with TRBJ1-1; maybe TRBD1 (5 bases). The germline CDR1 and CDR2 sequences are LGHNA and YSLEER. Between the trimmed V and J ends, which lost 3 bases and 1 base, there was a span of 9 bases. This CDR3 has 14 residues. For the CDR3, the DNA is TGCGCCAGCAGCCAGGCGACAGCGAACACTGAAGCTTTCTTT. It yields the protein CASSQATANTEAFF.

This clonotype was counted between two and nine times. CDR3 DNA sequence: TGCGCCAGCAGCTTCAGGCCCCAGAACACTGAAGCTTTCTTT. It translates to CASSFRPQNTEAFF. The chain recombines TRBV5-1 with TRBJ1-1; unclear D gene. The germline V and J ends were trimmed by 2 bases and 1 base, with 9 bases remaining between them. The CDR3 runs to 14 residues. CDR1 is SGHRS, CDR2 YFSETQ, per germline.

The V gene is TRBV4-3, the J gene TRBJ2-3, with a possible D match to TRBD1 (5 bases). V dropped 0 bases and J dropped 9 bases, with 10 bases sitting between them. This CDR3 comprises 13 residues. CDR1 and CDR2 from the germline V gene are LGHNA and YSLEER. DNA for the CDR3: TGCGCCAGCAGCCAAGAATTCGCAGGGACGCAGTATTTT. It translates to CASSQEFAGTQYF.

The count of this clonotype is one. The chain combines TRBV10-3 with TRBJ1-2; TRBD1 is a possible D gene (6 bases). Germline CDR1 ENHRY, CDR2 SYGVKD. With 6 bases removed from V and 3 bases from J, the gap between germline ends came to 11 bases. The CDR3 extends over 13 amino acids. The DNA for the CDR3 is TGTGCCATCAGCCGGGACATATACTATGGCTACACCTTC. Residues: CAISRDIYYGYTF.

There are a few counts of this clonotype. This may stem from a read error, because a much larger clone lies one nucleotide away. The chain has TRBV7-2 and TRBJ1-5; D not certain. This CDR3 has 13 residues. V dropped 2 bases and J dropped 3 bases, with 5 bases sitting between them. From germline, CDR1 is SGHTA and CDR2 FQGNSA. DNA for the CDR3: TGTGCCAGCAGCTTACAGGCCAATCAGCCCCAGCATTTT. The encoded protein is CASSLQANQPQHF.

In its sample, this clonotype was seen a few times. The chain couples TRBV25-1 to TRBJ2-7, with D possibly TRBD1 on 6 matching bases. Germline V lookup: CDR1 MGHDK, CDR2 SYGVNS. V lost 7 bases and J 5 bases, leaving 15 bases between the germline ends. This CDR3 has 13 amino acids. CDR3 sequence reads: CASTLGNRDEQYF. The CDR3 bases are TGTGCCAGCACCCTCGGGAACAGGGACGAGCAGTACTTC.

The table lists this clonotype with a few counts. This chain's CDR3 is CAKTDLEGLYNSPLHF. CDR3 DNA: TGTGCCAAGACTGACCTAGAGGGTCTGTATAATTCACCCCTCCACTTT. The rearrangement uses TRBV27 and TRBJ1-6; no firm D call. V was pared by 10 bases and J by 4 bases, with 20 bases between. The CDR3 is made up of 16 amino acids. Germline loops: CDR1 MNHEY, CDR2 SMNVEV (reference sequence).

J is TRBJ1-4 and V is TRBV12-3 or TRBV12-4; D is possibly TRBD1 (5 bases). V gave up 5 bases and J gave up 4 bases, with 11 bases separating them. This CDR3 comprises 14 residues. Here the CDR3 reads CASSATVLNEKLFF. The CDR3 DNA follows: TGTGCCAGCAGTGCGACAGTCCTTAATGAAAAACTGTTTTTT.

This clonotype was recorded at least ten times. The CDR3 loop is CASSSWMTSQETQYF. The CDR3 bases are TGTGCCAGCAGCTCCTGGATGACTTCCCAAGAGACCCAGTACTTC. The chain joins TRBV7-2 to TRBJ2-5; the D is unclear. Germline loops: CDR1 SGHTA, CDR2 FQGNSA. V was shortened by 4 bases and J by 1 base, with 13 bases between the two germline ends. This CDR3 contains 15 residues.

On this clonotype itself: Being one base from a much bigger clone, this may be a read error. The chain carries TRBV5-1 and TRBJ2-2; 11 nucleotides match TRBD2. CDR3 length: 17 amino acids. Germline V gene data show CDR1 as SGHRS and CDR2 as YFSETQ. As DNA, the CDR3 is TGCGCCAGCAGCCCCCTAGCGGGGGGCTTCGAGACCGGGGAGGTGTTTTTT. Translated: CASSPLAGGFETGEVFF.